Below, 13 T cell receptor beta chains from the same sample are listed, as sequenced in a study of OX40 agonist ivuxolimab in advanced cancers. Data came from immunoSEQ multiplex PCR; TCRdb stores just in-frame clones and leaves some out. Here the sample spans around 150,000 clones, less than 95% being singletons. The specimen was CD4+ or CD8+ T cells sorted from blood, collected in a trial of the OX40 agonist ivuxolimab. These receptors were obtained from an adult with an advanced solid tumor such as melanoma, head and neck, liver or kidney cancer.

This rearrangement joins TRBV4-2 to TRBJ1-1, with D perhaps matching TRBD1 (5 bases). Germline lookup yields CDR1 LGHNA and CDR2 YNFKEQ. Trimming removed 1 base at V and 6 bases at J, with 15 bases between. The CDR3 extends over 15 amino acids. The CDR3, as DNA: TGTGCCAGCAGCCAAGTCTCGGGACCCGGGTCTGAAGCTTTCTTT. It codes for CASSQVSGPGSEAFF.

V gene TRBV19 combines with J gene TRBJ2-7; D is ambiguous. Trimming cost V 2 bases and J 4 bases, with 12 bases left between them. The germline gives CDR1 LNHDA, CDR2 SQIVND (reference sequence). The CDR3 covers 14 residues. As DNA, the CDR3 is TGTGCCAGTAGTATAAGCGTAAGGCTTTACGAGCAGTACTTC. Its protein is CASSISVRLYEQYF.

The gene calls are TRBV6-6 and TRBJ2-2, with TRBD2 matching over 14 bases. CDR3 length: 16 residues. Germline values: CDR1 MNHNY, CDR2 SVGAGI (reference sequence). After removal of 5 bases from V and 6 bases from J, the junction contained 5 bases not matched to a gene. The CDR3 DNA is TGTGCCAGCAGTGCTCAGGGACTAGCGGGAGCCGGGGAGCTGTTTTTT. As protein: CASSAQGLAGAGELFF.

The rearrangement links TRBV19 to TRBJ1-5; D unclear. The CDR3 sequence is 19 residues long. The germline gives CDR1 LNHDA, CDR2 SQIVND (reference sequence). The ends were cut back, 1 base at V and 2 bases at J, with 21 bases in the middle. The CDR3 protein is CASSIVAPTYSGGNQPQHF. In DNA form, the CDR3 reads TGTGCCAGTAGTATAGTAGCCCCAACCTATTCCGGGGGCAATCAGCCCCAGCATTTT.

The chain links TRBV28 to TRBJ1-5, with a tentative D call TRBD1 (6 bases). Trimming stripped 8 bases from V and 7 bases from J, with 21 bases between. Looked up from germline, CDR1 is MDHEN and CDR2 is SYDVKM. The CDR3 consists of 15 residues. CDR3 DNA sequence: TGTGCCAGCGTTGAGGGGGGCGCAGGACGGCAGCCCCAGCATTTT. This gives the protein CASVEGGAGRQPQHF.

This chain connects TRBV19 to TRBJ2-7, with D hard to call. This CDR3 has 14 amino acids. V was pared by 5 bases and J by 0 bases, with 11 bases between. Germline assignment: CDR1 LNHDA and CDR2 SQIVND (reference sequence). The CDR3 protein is CASSPDGNSYEQYF. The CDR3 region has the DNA TGTGCCAGTAGTCCGGACGGTAACTCCTACGAGCAGTACTTC.

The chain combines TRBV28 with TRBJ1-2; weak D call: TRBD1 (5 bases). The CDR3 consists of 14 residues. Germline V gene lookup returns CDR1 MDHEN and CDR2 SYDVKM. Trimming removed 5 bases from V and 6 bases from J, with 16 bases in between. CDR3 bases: TGTGCCAGCAGTCCCGGAGGGGCAGAAGATGGCTACACCTTC. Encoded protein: CASSPGGAEDGYTF.

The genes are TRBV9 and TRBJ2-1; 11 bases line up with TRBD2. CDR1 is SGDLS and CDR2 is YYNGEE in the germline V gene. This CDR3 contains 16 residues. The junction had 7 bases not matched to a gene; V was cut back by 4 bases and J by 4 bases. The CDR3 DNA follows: TGTGCCAGCAGCATCGGGACTAGCGGCACTTACAATGAGCAGTTCTTC. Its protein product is CASSIGTSGTYNEQFF.

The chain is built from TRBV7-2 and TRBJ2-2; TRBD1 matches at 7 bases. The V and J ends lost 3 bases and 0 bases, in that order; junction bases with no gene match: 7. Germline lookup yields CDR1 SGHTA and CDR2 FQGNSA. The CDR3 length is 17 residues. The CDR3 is CASSFPNRGSNTGELFF. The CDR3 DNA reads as TGTGCCAGCAGCTTCCCCAACAGGGGTTCGAACACCGGGGAGCTGTTTTTT.

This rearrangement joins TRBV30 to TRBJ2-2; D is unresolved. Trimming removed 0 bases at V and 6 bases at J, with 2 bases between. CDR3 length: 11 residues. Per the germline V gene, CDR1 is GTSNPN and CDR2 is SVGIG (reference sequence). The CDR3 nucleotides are TGTGCCTGGAGTGTGTCCGGGGAGCTGTTTTTT. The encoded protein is CAWSVSGELFF.

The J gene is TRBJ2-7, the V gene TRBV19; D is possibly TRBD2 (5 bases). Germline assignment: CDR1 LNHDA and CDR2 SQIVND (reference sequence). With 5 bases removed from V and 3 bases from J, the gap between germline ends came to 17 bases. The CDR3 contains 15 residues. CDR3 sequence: CASSPLAGQNYEQYF. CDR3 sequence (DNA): TGTGCCAGTAGTCCCCTTGCGGGTCAAAACTACGAGCAGTACTTC.

The CDR3 DNA is TGCGCCAGCAGCCAGCGGGGCCAACTCCCCCTGACTTTC. It yields the protein CASSQRGQLPLTF. This chain joins TRBV10-1 and TRBJ2-6; 7 bases align to TRBD2. Germline-derived CDR1 and CDR2 are WNHNN and SYGVQD (reference sequence). The CDR3 extends over 13 amino acids. Trimming at V came to 6 bases and at J to 15 bases, leaving 11 bases not matched to a gene.

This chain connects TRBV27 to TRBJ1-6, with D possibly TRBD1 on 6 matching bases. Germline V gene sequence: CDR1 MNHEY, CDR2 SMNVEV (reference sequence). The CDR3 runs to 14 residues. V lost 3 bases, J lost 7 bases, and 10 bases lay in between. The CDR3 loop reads CASSFHRVNSPLHF. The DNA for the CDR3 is TGTGCCAGCAGTTTTCACAGGGTAAATTCACCCCTCCACTTT.